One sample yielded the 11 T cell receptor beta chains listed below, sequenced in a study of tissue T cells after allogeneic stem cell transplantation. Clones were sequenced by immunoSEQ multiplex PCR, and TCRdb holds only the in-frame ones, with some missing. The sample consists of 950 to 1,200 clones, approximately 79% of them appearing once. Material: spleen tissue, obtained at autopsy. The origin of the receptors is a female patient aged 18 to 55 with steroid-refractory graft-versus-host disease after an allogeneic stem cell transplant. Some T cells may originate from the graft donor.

The CDR3 nucleotides read TGTGCCACCAGCCATAGGGGGGGGAGCAATCAGCCCCAGCATTTT. This encodes CATSHRGGSNQPQHF. The V gene is TRBV15, the J gene TRBJ1-5, with D maybe TRBD1 (6 bases). The V end lost 5 bases, the J end lost 1 base, and 12 bases lay between the germline ends. The CDR3 sequence is 15 residues long. Per the germline V gene, CDR1 is LNHNV and CDR2 is YYDKDF (reference sequence).

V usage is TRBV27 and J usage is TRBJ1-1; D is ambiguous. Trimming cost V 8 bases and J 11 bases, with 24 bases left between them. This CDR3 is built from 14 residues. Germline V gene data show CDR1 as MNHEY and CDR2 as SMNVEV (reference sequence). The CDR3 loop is CASGSPGTFFEAFF. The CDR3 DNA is TGTGCCAGCGGATCTCCGGGAACTTTCTTTGAGGCTTTCTTT.

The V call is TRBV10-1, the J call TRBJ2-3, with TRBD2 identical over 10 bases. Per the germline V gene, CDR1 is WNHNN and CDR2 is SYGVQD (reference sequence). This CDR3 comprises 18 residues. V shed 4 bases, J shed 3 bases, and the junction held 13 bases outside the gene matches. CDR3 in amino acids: CASSASSGRGFRTDTQYF. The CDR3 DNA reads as TGCGCCAGCAGTGCATCTAGCGGGAGAGGGTTTAGGACAGATACGCAGTATTTT.

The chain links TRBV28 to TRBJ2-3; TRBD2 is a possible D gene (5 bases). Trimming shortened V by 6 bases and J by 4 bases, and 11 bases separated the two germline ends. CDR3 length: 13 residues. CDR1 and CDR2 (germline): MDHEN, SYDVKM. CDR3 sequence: CASRLMGADTQYF. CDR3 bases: TGTGCCAGCAGGTTGATGGGAGCAGATACGCAGTATTTT.

This chain's CDR3 is CAIRSLAGVSYEQYF. The CDR3 coding sequence is TGTGCCATCAGATCGTTAGCGGGAGTCTCCTACGAGCAGTACTTC. The chain recombines TRBV10-3 with TRBJ2-7; TRBD2 matches at 9 bases. Looked up from germline, CDR1 is ENHRY and CDR2 is SYGVKD. Unmatched junction bases numbered 6, after V lost 6 bases and J lost 0 bases. The CDR3 is 15 amino acids.

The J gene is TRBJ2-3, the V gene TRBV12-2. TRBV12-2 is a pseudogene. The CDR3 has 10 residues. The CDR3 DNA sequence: TGTGCAAGTCGTACCGATACGCAGTATTTT. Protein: CASRTDTQYF.

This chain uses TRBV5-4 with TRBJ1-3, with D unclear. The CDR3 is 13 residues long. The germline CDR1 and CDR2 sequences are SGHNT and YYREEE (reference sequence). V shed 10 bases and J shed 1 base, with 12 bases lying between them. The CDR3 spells CALRAWSGNTIYF. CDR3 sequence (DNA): TGTGCCCTACGGGCTTGGTCTGGAAACACCATATATTTT.

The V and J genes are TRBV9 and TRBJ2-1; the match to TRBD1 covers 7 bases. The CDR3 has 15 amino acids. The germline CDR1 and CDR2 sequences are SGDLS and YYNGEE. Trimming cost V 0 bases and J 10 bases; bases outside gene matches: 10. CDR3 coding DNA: TGTGCCAGCAGCGTAGCCCCGGGAAGGGGGCGGGAGCAGTTCTTC. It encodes CASSVAPGRGREQFF. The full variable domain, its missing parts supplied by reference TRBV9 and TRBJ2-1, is DSGVTQTPKHLITATGQRVTLRCSPRSGDLSVYWYQQSLDQGLQFLIQYYNGEERAKGNILERFSAQQFPDLHSELNLSSLELGDSALYFCASSVAPGRGREQFFGPGTRLTVL.

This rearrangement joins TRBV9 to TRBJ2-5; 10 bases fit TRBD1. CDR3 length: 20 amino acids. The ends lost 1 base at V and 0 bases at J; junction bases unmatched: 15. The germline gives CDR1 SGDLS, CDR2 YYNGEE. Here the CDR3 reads CASSVPTRDRGDFYQETQYF. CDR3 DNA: TGTGCCAGCAGCGTACCGACCCGGGACAGGGGTGACTTCTACCAAGAGACCCAGTACTTC.

As DNA, the CDR3 is TGTGCCAGTAGTAAGATGGACATGGGGTCGGATAACTATGGCTACACCTTC. It is translated as CASSKMDMGSDNYGYTF. The V gene is TRBV19, the J gene TRBJ1-2; the D gene is possibly TRBD1 (5 bases). The germline CDR1 and CDR2 sequences are LNHDA and SQIVND (reference sequence). V lost 4 bases and J 1 base, leaving 19 bases between the germline ends. The CDR3 has 17 amino acids. Full variable domain (missing parts from reference TRBV19 and TRBJ1-2): DGGITQSPKYLFRKEGQNVTLSCEQNLNHDAMYWYRQDPGQGLRLIYYSQIVNDFQKGDIAEGYSVSREKKESFPLTVTSAQKNPTAFYLCASSKMDMGSDNYGYTFGSGTRLTVV.

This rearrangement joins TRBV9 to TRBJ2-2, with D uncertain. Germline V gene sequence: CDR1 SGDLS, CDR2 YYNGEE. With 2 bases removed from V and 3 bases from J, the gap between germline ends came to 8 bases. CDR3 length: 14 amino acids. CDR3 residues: CASSVERYTGELFF. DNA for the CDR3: TGTGCCAGCAGCGTCGAACGGTACACCGGGGAGCTGTTTTTT.